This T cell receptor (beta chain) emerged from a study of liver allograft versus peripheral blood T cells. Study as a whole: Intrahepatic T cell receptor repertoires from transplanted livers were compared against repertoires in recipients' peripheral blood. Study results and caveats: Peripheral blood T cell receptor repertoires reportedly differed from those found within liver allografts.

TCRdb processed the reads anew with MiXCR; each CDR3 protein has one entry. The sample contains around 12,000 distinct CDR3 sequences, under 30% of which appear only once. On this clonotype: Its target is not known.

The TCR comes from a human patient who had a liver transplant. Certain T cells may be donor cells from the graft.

The CDR3 nucleotides are TGTGCCAGCGCCCTGGTGGGGGGCGCAGGTCAGCCCCAGCATTTT. It is translated as CASALVGGAGQPQHF. J is TRBJ1-5 and V is TRBV6-6; the D gene is possibly TRBD1 (6 bases). V was trimmed by 8 bases and J by 6 bases, leaving 20 bases between them. The length of the CDR3 is 15 residues. Per the germline V gene, CDR1 is MNHNY and CDR2 is SVGAGI (reference sequence).